Below, one T cell receptor beta chain is given with its context. Clones were sequenced by immunoSEQ multiplex PCR, and TCRdb holds only the in-frame ones, with some missing. The sample consists of more than 2 million clones, roughly 95% of them appearing once. This sample was included in a study of shared clonotypes between healthy human individuals. This CDR3 spans 15 amino acids. V was pared by 6 bases and J by 3 bases, with 15 bases between. In germline, CDR1 is SNHLY, CDR2 FYNNEI. The chain recombines TRBV2 with TRBJ1-5, with a possible D match to TRBD1 (5 bases). The sample taken for sequencing was naive CD4+ T cells sorted from blood. Noted subset: CD45RA+ positively selected. This TCR came from a man aged 18 to 29 in good health. CDR3 sequence reads: CASRERDLDNQPQHF. In DNA form, the CDR3 reads TGTGCCAGCAGGGAACGGGACTTAGACAATCAGCCCCAGCATTTT.